This T cell receptor (beta chain) was sequenced for a study of identical twins. Study results and limitations: Conclusions were based on cross-sectional statistical analysis, without following the same donors.

V lost 2 bases and J 5 bases, leaving 10 bases between the germline ends. This CDR3 has 13 residues. Each CDR3 protein is one row after TCRdb ran MiXCR on the 5' RACE reads. Of hundreds of thousands of distinct CDR3 sequences in the sample, 15% to 20% were seen once. About this clonotype: Its antigen is unidentified.

The sample was also reused in another study, on T cells expressing NK-cell markers. As reported in that work: Once again these clonotypes came out on top in the CD3+CD56-NKG2C+ fraction of a few donors.

The origin of this receptor is a woman under 30 in good health. The specimen was PBMCs. The J gene is TRBJ2-7, the V gene TRBV12-3 or TRBV12-4; D remains ambiguous. CDR3 DNA sequence: TGTGCCAGCAGTTTACAGTCAGGCCACGAGCAGTACTTC. Protein product: CASSLQSGHEQYF.